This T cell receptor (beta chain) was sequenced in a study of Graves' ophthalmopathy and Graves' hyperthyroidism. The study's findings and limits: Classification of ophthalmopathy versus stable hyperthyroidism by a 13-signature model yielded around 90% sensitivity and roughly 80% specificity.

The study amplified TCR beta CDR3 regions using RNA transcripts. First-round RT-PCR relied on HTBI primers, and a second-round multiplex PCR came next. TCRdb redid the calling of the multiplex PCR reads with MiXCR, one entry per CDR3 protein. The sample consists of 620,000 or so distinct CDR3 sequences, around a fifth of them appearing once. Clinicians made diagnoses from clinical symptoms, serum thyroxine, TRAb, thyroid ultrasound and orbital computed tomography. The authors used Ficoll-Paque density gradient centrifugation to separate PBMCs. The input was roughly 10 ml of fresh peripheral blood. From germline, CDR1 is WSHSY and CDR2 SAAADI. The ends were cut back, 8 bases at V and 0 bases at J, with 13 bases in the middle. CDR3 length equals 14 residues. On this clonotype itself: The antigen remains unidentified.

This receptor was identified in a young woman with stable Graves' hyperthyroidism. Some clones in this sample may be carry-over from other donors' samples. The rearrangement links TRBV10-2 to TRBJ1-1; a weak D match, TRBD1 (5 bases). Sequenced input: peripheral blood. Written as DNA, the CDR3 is TGCGCCAGCTCCGGGACGCTGATGAACACTGAAGCTTTCTTT. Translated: CASSGTLMNTEAFF.